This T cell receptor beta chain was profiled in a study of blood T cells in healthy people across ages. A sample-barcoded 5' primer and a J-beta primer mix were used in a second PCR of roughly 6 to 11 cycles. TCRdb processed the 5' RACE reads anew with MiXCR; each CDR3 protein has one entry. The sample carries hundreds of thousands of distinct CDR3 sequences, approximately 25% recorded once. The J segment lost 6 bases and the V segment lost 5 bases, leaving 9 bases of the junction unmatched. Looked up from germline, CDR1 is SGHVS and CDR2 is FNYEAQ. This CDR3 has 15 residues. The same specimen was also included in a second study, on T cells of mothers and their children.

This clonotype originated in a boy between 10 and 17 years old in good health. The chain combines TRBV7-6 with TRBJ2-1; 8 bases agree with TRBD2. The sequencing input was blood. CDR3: CASSRLAGPGNEQFF. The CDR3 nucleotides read TGTGCCAGCAGCCGATTAGCGGGACCGGGCAATGAGCAGTTCTTC. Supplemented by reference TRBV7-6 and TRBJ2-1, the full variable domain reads GAGVSQSPRYKVTKRGQDVALRCDPISGHVSLYWYRQALGQGPEFLTYFNYEAQQDKSGLPNDRFSAERPEGSISTLTIQRTEQRDSAMYRCASSRLAGPGNEQFFGPGTRLTVL.